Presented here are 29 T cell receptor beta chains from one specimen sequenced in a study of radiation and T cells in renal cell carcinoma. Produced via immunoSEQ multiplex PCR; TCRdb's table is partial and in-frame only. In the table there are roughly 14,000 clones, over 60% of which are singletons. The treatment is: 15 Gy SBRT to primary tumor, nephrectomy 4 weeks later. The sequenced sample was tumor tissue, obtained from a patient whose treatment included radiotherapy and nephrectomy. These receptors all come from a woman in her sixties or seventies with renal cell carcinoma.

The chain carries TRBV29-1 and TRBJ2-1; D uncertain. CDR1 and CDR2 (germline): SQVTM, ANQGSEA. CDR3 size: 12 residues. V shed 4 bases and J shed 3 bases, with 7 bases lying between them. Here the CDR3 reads CSVVRDYNEQFF. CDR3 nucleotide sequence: TGCAGCGTTGTAAGGGACTACAATGAGCAGTTCTTC.

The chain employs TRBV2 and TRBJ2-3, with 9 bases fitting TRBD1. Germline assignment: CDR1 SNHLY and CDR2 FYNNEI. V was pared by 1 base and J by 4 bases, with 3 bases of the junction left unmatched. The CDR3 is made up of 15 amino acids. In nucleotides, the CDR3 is TGTGCCAGCAGTGAAGAACAGGGGGCATCAGATACGCAGTATTTT. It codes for CASSEEQGASDTQYF.

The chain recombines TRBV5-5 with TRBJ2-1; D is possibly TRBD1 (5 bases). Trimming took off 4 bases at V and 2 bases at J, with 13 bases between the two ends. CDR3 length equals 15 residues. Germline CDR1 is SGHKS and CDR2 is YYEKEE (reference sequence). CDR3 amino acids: CASSQTDYPYNEQFF. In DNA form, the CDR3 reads TGTGCCAGCAGCCAGACAGATTATCCCTACAATGAGCAGTTCTTC.

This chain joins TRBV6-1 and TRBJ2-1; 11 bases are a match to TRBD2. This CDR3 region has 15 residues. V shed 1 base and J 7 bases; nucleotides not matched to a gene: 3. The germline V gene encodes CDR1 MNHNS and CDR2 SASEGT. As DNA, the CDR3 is TGTGCCAGCAGTGAAGGACTAGCGGGGATAAATGAGCAGTTCTTC. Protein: CASSEGLAGINEQFF.

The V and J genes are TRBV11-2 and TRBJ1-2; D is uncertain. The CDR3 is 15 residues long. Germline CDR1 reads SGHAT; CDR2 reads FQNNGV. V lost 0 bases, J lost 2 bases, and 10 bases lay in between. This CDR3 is CASSLEPGLNYGYTF. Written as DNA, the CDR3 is TGTGCCAGCAGCTTAGAACCGGGGTTGAACTATGGCTACACCTTC.

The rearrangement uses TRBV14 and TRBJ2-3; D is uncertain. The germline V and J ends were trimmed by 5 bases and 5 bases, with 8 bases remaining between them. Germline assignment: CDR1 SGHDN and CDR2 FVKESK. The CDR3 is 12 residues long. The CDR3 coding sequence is TGTGCCAGCAGCTCGTACCGAGATACGCAGTATTTT. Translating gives CASSSYRDTQYF. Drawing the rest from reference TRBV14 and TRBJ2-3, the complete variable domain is EAGVTQFPSHSVIEKGQTVTLRCDPISGHDNLYWYRRVMGKEIKFLLHFVKESKQDESGMPNNRFLAERTGGTYSTLKVQPAELEDSGVYFCASSSYRDTQYFGPGTRLTVL.

The CDR3: CASSRNPGQAIQPQHF. CDR3 nucleotides: TGTGCCAGCAGTAGGAATCCAGGACAGGCGATTCAGCCCCAGCATTTT. The V gene is TRBV27, the J gene TRBJ1-5; 7 bases match TRBD1. The CDR3 length is 16 residues. Germline V CDR1 and CDR2: MNHEY, SMNVEV (reference sequence). After removal of 5 bases from V and 6 bases from J, the junction contained 13 bases not matched to a gene.

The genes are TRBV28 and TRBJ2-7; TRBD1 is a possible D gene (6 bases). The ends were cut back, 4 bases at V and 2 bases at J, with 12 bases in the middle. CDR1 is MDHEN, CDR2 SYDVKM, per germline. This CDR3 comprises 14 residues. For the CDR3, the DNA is TGTGCCAGCAGTTCCCCTCAGGGGACCTACGAGCAGTACTTC. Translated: CASSSPQGTYEQYF.

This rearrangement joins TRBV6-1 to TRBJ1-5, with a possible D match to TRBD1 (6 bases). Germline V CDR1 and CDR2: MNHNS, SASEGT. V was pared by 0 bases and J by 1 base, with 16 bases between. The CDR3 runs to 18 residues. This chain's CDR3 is CASSEARGGQGSNQPQHF. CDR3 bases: TGTGCCAGCAGTGAAGCGCGGGGGGGGCAAGGAAGCAATCAGCCCCAGCATTTT.

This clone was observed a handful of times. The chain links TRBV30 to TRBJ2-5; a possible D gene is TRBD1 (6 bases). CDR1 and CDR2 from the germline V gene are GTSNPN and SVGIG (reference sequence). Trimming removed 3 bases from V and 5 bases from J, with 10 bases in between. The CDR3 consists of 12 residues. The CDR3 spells CAWRKRGETQYF. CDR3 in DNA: TGTGCCTGGAGAAAAAGGGGGGAGACCCAGTACTTC.

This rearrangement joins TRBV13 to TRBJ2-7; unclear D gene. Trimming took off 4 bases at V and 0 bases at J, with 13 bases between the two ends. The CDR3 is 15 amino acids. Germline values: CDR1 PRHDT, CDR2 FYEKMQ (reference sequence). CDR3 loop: CASSSDRESSYEQYF. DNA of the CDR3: TGTGCCAGCAGCTCCGATAGGGAATCCTCCTACGAGCAGTACTTC.

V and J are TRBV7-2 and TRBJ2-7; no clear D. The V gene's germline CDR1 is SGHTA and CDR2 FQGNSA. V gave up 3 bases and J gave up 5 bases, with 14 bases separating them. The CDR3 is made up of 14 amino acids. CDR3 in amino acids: CASSLAQSRNEQYF. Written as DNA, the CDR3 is TGTGCCAGCAGCTTGGCGCAGTCGAGGAACGAGCAGTACTTC.

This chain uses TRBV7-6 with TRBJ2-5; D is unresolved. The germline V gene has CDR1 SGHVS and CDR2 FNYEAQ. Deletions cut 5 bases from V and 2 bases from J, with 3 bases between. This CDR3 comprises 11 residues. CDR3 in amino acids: CASSIQETQYF. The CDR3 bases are TGTGCCAGCAGCATACAAGAGACCCAGTACTTC.

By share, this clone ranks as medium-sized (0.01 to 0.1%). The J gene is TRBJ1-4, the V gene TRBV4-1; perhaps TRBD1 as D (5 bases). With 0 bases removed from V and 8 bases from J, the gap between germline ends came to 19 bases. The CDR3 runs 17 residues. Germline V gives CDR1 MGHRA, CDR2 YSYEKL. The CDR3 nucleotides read TGCGCCAGCAGCCAAGAACGGGGAATCCGAGGGGACGAAAAACTGTTTTTT. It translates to CASSQERGIRGDEKLFF.

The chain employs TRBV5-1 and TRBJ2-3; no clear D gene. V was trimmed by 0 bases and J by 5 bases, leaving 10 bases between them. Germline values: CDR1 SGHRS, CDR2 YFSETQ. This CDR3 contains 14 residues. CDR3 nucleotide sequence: TGCGCCAGCAGCTTGGAAGGTAGGCAAGATACGCAGTATTTT. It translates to CASSLEGRQDTQYF. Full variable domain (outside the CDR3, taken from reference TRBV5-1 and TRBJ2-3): KAGVTQTPRYLIKTRGQQVTLSCSPISGHRSVSWYQQTPGQGLQFLFEYFSETQRNKGNFPGRFSGRQFSNSRSEMNVSTLELGDSALYLCASSLEGRQDTQYFGPGTRLTVL.

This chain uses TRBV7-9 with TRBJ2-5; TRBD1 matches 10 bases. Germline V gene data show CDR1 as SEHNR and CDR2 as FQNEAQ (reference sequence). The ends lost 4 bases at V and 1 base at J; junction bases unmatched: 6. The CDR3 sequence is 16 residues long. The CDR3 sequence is CASSWWDRGVQETQYF. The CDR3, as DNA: TGTGCCAGCAGCTGGTGGGACAGGGGTGTCCAAGAGACCCAGTACTTC.

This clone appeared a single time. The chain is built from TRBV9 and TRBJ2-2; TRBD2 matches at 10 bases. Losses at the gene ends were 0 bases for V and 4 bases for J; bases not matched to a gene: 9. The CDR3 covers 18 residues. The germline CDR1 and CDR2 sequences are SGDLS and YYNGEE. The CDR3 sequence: CASSVAELAGRITGELFF. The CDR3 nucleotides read TGTGCCAGCAGCGTAGCTGAACTAGCGGGAAGAATCACCGGGGAGCTGTTTTTT.

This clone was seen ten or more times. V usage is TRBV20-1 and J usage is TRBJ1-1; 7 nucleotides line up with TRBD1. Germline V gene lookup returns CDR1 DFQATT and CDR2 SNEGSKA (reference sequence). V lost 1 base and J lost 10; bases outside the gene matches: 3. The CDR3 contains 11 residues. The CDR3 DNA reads TGCAGTGCTAGAGTGCCAGGGGGAGCTTTCTTT. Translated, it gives CSARVPGGAFF.

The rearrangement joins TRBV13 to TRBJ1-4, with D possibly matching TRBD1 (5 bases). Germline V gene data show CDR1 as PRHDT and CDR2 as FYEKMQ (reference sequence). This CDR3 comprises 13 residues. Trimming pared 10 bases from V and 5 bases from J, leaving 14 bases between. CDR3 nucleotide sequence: TGTGCCACTCCCGGGACGGTGAATGAAAAACTGTTTTTT. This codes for CATPGTVNEKLFF.

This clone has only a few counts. The CDR3 loop is CASSKATGTIYGYTF. The CDR3 DNA reads TGTGCCAGCAGCAAGGCAACAGGGACCATCTATGGCTACACCTTC. The chain joins TRBV6-5 to TRBJ1-2, with D possibly being TRBD1 (6 bases). The V gene's germline CDR1 is MNHEY and CDR2 SVGAGI. Deletions cut 6 bases from V and 4 bases from J, with 18 bases between. The CDR3 runs 15 residues.

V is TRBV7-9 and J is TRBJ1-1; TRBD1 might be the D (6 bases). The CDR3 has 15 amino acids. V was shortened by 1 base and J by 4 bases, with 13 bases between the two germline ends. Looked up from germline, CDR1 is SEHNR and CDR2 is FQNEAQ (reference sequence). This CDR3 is CASSLGAGVGTEAFF. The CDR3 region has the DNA TGTGCCAGCAGCTTAGGCGCAGGGGTAGGCACTGAAGCTTTCTTT.

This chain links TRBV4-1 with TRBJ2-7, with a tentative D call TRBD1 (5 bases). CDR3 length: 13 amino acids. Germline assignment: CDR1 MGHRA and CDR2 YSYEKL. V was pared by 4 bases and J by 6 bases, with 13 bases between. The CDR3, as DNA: TGCGCCAGCAGCCTGTTAGGTGGGGCCGAGCAGTACTTC. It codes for CASSLLGGAEQYF.

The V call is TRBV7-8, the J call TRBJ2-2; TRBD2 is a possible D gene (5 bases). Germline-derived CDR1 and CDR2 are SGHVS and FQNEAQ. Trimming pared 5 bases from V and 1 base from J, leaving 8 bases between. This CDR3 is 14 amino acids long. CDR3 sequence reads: CASSGEGNTGELFF. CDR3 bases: TGTGCCAGCAGCGGCGAGGGGAACACCGGGGAGCTGTTTTTT.

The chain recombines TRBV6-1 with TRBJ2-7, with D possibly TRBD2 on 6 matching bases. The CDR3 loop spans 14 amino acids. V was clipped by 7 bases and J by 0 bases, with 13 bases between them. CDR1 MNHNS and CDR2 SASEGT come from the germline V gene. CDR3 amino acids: CASKSAGPSYEQYF. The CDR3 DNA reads TGTGCCAGCAAGTCGGCGGGGCCCTCCTACGAGCAGTACTTC.

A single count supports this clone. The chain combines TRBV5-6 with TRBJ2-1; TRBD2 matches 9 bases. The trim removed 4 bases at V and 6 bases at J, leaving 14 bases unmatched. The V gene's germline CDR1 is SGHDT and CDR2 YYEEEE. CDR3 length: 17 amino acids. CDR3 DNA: TGTGCCAGCAGCGAAATCCTCGCGGGGGGGCCTGGCAATGAGCAGTTCTTC. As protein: CASSEILAGGPGNEQFF.

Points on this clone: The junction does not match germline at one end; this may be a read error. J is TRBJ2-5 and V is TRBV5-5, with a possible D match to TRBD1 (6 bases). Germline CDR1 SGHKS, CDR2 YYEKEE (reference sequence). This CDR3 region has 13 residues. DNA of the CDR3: TGTGCCAGCAGTTTGGACAGCACGGGGACCCAGTACTTC. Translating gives CASSLDSTGTQYF.

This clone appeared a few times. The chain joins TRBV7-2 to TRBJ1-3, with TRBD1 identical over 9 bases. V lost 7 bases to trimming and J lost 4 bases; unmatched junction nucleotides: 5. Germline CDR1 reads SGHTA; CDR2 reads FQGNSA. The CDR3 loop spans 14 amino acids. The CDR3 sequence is CASTIDRGGNTIYF. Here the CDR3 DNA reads TGTGCCAGCACCATCGACAGGGGGGGAAACACCATATATTTT.

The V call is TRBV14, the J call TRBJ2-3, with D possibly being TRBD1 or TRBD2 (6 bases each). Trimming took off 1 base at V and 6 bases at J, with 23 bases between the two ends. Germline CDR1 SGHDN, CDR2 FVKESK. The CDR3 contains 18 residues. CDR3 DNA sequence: TGTGCCAGCAGCCAAGTGCGGTTGGGGGGCGCCCCACCGGATACGCAGTATTTT. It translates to CASSQVRLGGAPPDTQYF.

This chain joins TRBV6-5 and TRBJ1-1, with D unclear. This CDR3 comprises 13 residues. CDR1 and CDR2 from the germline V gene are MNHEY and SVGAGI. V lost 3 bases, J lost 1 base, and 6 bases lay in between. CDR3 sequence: CASSYTANTEAFF. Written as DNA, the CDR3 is TGTGCCAGCAGTTATACAGCGAACACTGAAGCTTTCTTT.